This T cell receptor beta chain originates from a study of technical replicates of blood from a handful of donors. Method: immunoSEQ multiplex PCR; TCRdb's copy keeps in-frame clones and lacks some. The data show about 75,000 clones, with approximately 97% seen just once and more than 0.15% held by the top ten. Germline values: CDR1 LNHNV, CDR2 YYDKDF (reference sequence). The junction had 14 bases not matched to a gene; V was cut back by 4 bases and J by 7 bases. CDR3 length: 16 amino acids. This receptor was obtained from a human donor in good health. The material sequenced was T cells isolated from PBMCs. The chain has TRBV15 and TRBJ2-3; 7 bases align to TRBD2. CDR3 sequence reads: CATSIGPTSSSNTQYF. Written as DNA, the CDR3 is TGTGCCACCAGCATTGGGCCGACTAGCAGTTCGAATACGCAGTATTTT. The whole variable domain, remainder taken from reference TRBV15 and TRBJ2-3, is DAMVIQNPRYQVTQFGKPVTLSCSQTLNHNVMYWYQQKSSQAPKLLFHYYDKDFNNEADTPDNFQSRRPNTSFCFLDIRSPGLGDTAMYLCATSIGPTSSSNTQYFGPGTRLTVL.